This T cell receptor (beta chain) was recorded in a study of blood T cell repertoires in COVID-19. As for the study in general: Acute and convalescent COVID-19 samples came from the United States, Italy and Spain.

Data came from immunoSEQ multiplex PCR; TCRdb stores just in-frame clones and leaves some out. The table has 25,000 to 35,000 clones, more than 80% seen once. The CDR3 extends over 14 amino acids. Deletions cut 3 bases from V and 4 bases from J, with 12 bases between. The germline CDR1 and CDR2 sequences are MGHDK and SYGVNS. Sequencing used peripheral blood. This clonotype was sampled from a human donor in a cohort sampled during active COVID-19. This chain joins TRBV25-1 and TRBJ1-2; TRBD1 is a possible D gene (5 bases). CDR3 sequence (DNA): TGTGCCAGCAGTGATCCGGGACTTCCCTATGGCTACACCTTC. Protein product: CASSDPGLPYGYTF.